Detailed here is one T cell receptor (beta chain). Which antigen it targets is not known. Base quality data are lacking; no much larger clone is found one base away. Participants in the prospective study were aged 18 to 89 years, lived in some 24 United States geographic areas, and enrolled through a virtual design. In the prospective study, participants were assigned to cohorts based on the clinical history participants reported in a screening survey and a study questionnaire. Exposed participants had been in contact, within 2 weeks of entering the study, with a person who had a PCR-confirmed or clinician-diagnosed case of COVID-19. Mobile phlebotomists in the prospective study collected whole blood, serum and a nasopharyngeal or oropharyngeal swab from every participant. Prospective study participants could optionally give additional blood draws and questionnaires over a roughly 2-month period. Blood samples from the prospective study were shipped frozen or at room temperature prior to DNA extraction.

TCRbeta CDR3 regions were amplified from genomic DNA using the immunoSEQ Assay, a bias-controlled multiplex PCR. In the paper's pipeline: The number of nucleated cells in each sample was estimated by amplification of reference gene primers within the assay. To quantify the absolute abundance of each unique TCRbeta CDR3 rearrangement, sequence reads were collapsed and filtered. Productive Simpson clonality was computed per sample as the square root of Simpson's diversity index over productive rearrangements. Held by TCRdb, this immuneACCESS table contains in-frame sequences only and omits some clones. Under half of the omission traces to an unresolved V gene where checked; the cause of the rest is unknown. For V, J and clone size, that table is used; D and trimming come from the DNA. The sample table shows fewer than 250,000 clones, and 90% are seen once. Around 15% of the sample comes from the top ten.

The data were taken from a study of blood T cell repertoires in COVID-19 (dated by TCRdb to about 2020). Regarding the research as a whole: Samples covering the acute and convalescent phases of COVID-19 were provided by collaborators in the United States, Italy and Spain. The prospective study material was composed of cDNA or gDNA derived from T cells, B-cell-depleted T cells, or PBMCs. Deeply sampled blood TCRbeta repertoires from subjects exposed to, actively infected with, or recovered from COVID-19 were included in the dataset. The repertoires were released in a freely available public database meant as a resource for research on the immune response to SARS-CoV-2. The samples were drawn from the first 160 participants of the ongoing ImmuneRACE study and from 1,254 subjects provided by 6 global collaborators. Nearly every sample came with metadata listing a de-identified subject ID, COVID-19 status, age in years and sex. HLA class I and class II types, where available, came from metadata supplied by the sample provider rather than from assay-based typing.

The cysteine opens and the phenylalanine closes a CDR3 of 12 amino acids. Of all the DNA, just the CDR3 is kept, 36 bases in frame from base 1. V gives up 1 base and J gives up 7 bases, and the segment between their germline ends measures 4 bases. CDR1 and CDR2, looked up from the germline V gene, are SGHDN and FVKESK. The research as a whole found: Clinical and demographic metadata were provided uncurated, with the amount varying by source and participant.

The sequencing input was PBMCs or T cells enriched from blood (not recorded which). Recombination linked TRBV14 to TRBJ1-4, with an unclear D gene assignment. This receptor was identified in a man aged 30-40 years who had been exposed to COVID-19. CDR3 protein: CASSQGSEKLFF. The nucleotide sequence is TGTGCCAGCAGCCAAGGGAGTGAAAAACTGTTTTTT.